The 12 T cell receptor beta chains presented below share a single source sample, sequenced in a study of tumor-infiltrating lymphocytes in primary liver carcinoma. For blood RNA, unsorted whole blood served as the source, and germline DNA was extracted too. A constant-region primer served to make TCR beta cDNA from about 0.45 ug total RNA. Slightly modified ARM-PCR served as the procedure for the TCR beta libraries. These libraries came from three rounds of nested multiplex PCR. Both of the initial two PCR rounds ran for 10 cycles and employed TRBV1-TRBV30 forward primers alongside a C-beta reverse primer. Each CDR3 protein is one row after TCRdb ran MiXCR on the multiplex PCR reads. Among just over 300,000 distinct CDR3 sequences, approximately 58% were seen once, and the ten largest hold about 17%. Sequenced material: peripheral blood. Receptors were obtained from a woman in her twenties or thirties with primary liver carcinoma and hepatitis B virus infection.

Note on this clonotype: Because it lacks the conserved phenylalanine or tryptophan at the end, this CDR3 is likely a read error. V and J are TRBV4-2 and TRBJ2-7; D ambiguous. The CDR3 contains 11 residues. The germline V gene encodes CDR1 LGHNA and CDR2 YNFKEQ. The V gene lost 5 bases and the J gene lost 3 bases, with 5 bases spanning the gap. The CDR3 coding sequence is TGTGCCAGCAGCAAGGGCTACGAGCAGTACATC. This translates into CASSKGYEQYI.

The V and J genes are TRBV6-2 or TRBV6-3 and TRBJ1-5; no clear D. The CDR3 runs 15 residues. The germline CDR1 and CDR2 sequences are MNHEY and SVGEGT. V dropped 4 bases and J dropped 4 bases, with 14 bases sitting between them. The CDR3 loop is CASSSADCQNQPQHF. The DNA for the CDR3 is TGTGCCAGCAGTTCCGCTGACTGCCAGAATCAGCCCCAGCATTTT.

The V gene is TRBV11-2, the J gene TRBJ1-1; D perhaps matches TRBD1 (5 bases). Per germline, CDR1 SGHAT and CDR2 FQNNGV. The CDR3 is made up of 13 amino acids. V lost 2 bases to trimming and J lost 3 bases, with 7 bases between them. The CDR3 sequence is CASSLLGDTEAFF. For the CDR3, the DNA is TGTGCCAGCAGCTTACTAGGGGACACTGAAGCTTTCTTT.

Regarding this clonotype: Because the CDR3 is missing its conserved closing phenylalanine or tryptophan, this is likely a read error. This rearrangement joins TRBV11-2 to TRBJ2-5; no clear D. CDR3 length: 13 residues. Trimming cost V 3 bases and J 2 bases, with 7 bases left between them. CDR1 SGHAT and CDR2 FQNNGV come from the germline V gene. DNA for the CDR3: TGTGCCAGCAGCTTGAGTAGGCAAGAGACCCAGTACATC. Amino acid sequence: CASSLSRQETQYI.

In its sample, this clonotype was seen a few times. The rearrangement uses TRBV30 and TRBJ2-4; D call uncertain. Germline CDR1 is GTSNPN and CDR2 is SVGIG (reference sequence). The CDR3 contains 14 residues. The V and J ends lost 4 bases and 0 bases respectively, with 10 bases between them. The CDR3 reads CAWKGSLAKNIQYF. For the CDR3, the DNA is TGTGCCTGGAAGGGCAGCCTAGCCAAAAACATTCAGTACTTC.

In regard to this clonotype: Possible read error: a much larger clone is one base away. The V gene is TRBV12-3 or TRBV12-4, the J gene TRBJ2-1; TRBD2 matches at 11 bases. The CDR3 loop spans 17 amino acids. CDR3 loop: CASRHRPGTSGGNEQLF. The CDR3, as DNA: TGTGCCAGCAGACATCGCCCCGGGACTAGCGGTGGCAATGAGCAGCTCTTC.

This clonotype showed up many times. The chain recombines TRBV5-4 with TRBJ2-3; D ambiguous. The CDR3 extends over 13 amino acids. Germline CDR1 reads SGHNT; CDR2 reads YYREEE (reference sequence). Trimming removed 0 bases at V and 4 bases at J, with 6 bases between. The CDR3 loop reads CASSLDRADTQYF. The CDR3 bases are TGTGCCAGCAGCTTGGACCGTGCAGATACGCAGTATTTT.

This clonotype was found many times. J is TRBJ2-2 and V is TRBV11-3; a possible D gene is TRBD2 (5 bases). In germline, CDR1 is SGHNT, CDR2 YENEEA. V gave up 5 bases and J gave up 3 bases, with 13 bases separating them. The CDR3 has 15 residues. The CDR3 loop is CASSPQDSYTGELFF. The CDR3 DNA reads as TGTGCCAGCAGCCCCCAGGACTCTTACACCGGGGAGCTGTTTTTT.

The table lists this clonotype with many counts. This chain joins TRBV11-3 and TRBJ2-1; TRBD2 matches at 11 bases. Per germline, CDR1 SGHNT and CDR2 YENEEA. This CDR3 has 17 amino acids. V dropped 5 bases and J dropped 7; count of bases not matched to a gene: 13. CDR3 loop: CASSPFLAGGVRNEQFF. In nucleotides, the CDR3 is TGTGCCAGCAGCCCTTTTCTAGCGGGAGGAGTGAGGAATGAGCAGTTCTTC.

The chain employs TRBV7-9 and TRBJ2-1; maybe TRBD2 (6 bases). CDR1 SEHNR and CDR2 FQNEAQ come from the germline V gene (reference sequence). The CDR3 is 13 residues long. Trimming removed 5 bases at V and 4 bases at J, with 9 bases between. The CDR3 loop reads CASSRDLYNEQFF. CDR3 sequence (DNA): TGTGCCAGCAGCCGGGACTTATACAATGAGCAGTTCTTC.

A remark on this clonotype: A read error may be the cause here, since a much bigger clone is one base away. Because the CDR3 is missing its conserved closing phenylalanine or tryptophan, this is likely a read error. The DNA is left out, because the CDR3 cannot be placed on it with certainty; the CDR3 is given as TCRdb lists it. V is TRBV11-2 and J is TRBJ1-1; TRBD1 was called by the table and not checked on the DNA. Germline assignment: CDR1 SGHAT and CDR2 FQNNGV. The CDR3 has 12 amino acids, counting both end residues. The CDR3 loop reads CASSLHLDRIFS.

In its sample, this clonotype was seen many times. J is TRBJ2-1 and V is TRBV29-1; D possibly corresponds to TRBD2 (5 bases). The CDR3 is 13 amino acids. Between the trimmed V and J ends, which lost 7 bases and 2 bases, there was a span of 12 bases. Germline assignment: CDR1 SQVTM and CDR2 ANQGSEA. The CDR3 coding sequence is TGCAGCGCCGCGCCGGGGACCTACAATGAGCAGTTCTTC. This sequence encodes CSAAPGTYNEQFF.